This T cell receptor (beta chain) was found in a study of T cells in Graves' hyperthyroidism and ophthalmopathy. Stable Graves' hyperthyroidism denoted no ophthalmopathy progression over 18 months. Hyperthyroidism, newly diagnosed and lasting under 2 months, affected patients aged 18 to 65. A patient was excluded if there was uncontrolled infection, other autoimmune disease, pregnancy or lactation. The CDR3 runs to 16 residues. Trimming took 6 bases from V and 3 from J; bases not matched to a gene: 6. Germline CDR1 and CDR2: SNHLY and FYNNEI. Many counts were recorded for this clonotype. Its specificity is unknown. The study, taken as a whole, reports: Within blood appeared most thyroid clonotypes that had expanded above 0.001.

The source material, RNA transcripts, was used to amplify TCR beta CDR3 regions. HTBI primers were the set used in a first-round RT-PCR of the TCR CDR3. TCRdb re-called the multiplex PCR reads through MiXCR, storing one row per CDR3 protein. Of roughly 420,000 distinct CDR3 sequences listed, roughly 14% are singletons. The receptor comes from a woman aged 18-29 years with Graves' hyperthyroidism. The gene calls are TRBV2 and TRBJ1-6; 9 bases are a match to TRBD1. The sample taken for sequencing was blood. CDR3 amino acids: CASSRPGQGYNSPLHF. The CDR3 nucleotides are TGTGCCAGCAGCCGTCCGGGACAGGGCTATAATTCACCCCTCCACTTT. Full variable domain (missing parts from reference TRBV2 and TRBJ1-6): EPEVTQTPSHQVTQMGQEVILRCVPISNHLYFYWYRQILGQKVEFLVSFYNNEISEKSEIFDDQFSVERPDGSNFTLKIRSTKLEDSAMYFCASSRPGQGYNSPLHFGNGTRLTVT.